This TCR beta chain emerged from a study of T cell responses to AZD1222 COVID-19 vaccine. There are a few counts of this clone. Its antigen remains unidentified. Study results and caveats: The donor group comprised mostly white British people and more females; the analysis possibly underestimated clonal diversity. Unmutated variant regions reportedly attract nearly half of all spike-specific TCRs. Among AZD1222 vaccinees, only five to seven were seropositive at baseline.

The repertoire was sequenced with immunoSEQ multiplex PCR; TCRdb's copy has only in-frame clones and lacks some. The table shows about 100,000 clones, with approximately 90% occurring only once. Germline CDR1 is SNHLY and CDR2 is FYNNEI. The V end lost 6 bases, the J end lost 3 bases, and 18 bases lay between the germline ends. This CDR3 contains 16 residues. The sample was peripheral blood, taken on day 0 of AZD1222 vaccination. The receptor was derived from an adult in good health. The chain employs TRBV2 and TRBJ2-1, with D perhaps assigned TRBD1 or TRBD2 (5 bases each). The CDR3 DNA reads as TGTGCCAGCAGCACCACTAGGGGACCCCTCTACAATGAGCAGTTCTTC. Residues: CASSTTRGPLYNEQFF.